The 19 T cell receptor beta chains listed next were all sequenced from one sample in a study of T cell responses to AZD1222 COVID-19 vaccine. Measured with immunoSEQ multiplex PCR; TCRdb has only the in-frame clones, and not every one. The sample yields about 150,000 clones, 90% seen once. The source material was peripheral blood, sampled 28 days after the second AZD1222 dose. Receptors were obtained from an adult who received the AZD1222 COVID-19 vaccine.

The chain couples TRBV7-9 to TRBJ1-1; no definite D call. V was trimmed by 5 bases and J by 6 bases, leaving 25 bases between them. The CDR3 loop spans 17 amino acids. The germline gives CDR1 SEHNR, CDR2 FQNEAQ (reference sequence). The CDR3 is CASSRPNMGSRFAEAFF. Here the CDR3 DNA reads TGTGCCAGCAGCCGGCCGAATATGGGTAGCAGGTTCGCTGAAGCTTTCTTT.

This chain uses TRBV7-2 with TRBJ2-3; no reliable D call. V lost 2 bases and J 6 bases, leaving 12 bases between the germline ends. Germline values: CDR1 SGHTA, CDR2 FQGNSA. This CDR3 contains 14 residues. CDR3: CASSLFPTMDTQYF. The CDR3 nucleotides are TGTGCCAGCAGCTTATTCCCTACTATGGATACGCAGTATTTT.

This chain joins TRBV19 and TRBJ1-2; 8 bases agree with TRBD1. V lost 6 bases and J lost 2; bases outside the gene matches: 5. The CDR3 covers 14 residues. Per the germline V gene, CDR1 is LNHDA and CDR2 is SQIVND (reference sequence). The CDR3 sequence: CASRDPGGNYGYTF. The DNA of the CDR3 is TGTGCCAGTAGGGACCCAGGGGGCAACTATGGCTACACCTTC.

In its sample, this clone was seen a few times. The rearrangement uses TRBV25-1 and TRBJ2-1, with TRBD2 matching over 9 bases. Germline V CDR1 and CDR2: MGHDK, SYGVNS. The junction had 6 bases not matched to a gene; V was cut back by 2 bases and J by 4 bases. CDR3 length: 16 amino acids. Written as DNA, the CDR3 is TGTGCCAGCAGTGAAAAGGGTAGCGGGAGATACAATGAGCAGTTCTTC. As protein: CASSEKGSGRYNEQFF.

The CDR3 loop reads CASSLVPQSGTEAFF. Here the CDR3 DNA reads TGTGCCAGCAGTTTAGTGCCACAATCAGGCACTGAAGCTTTCTTT. This rearrangement joins TRBV28 to TRBJ1-1; D not resolved. V lost 2 bases and J lost 4, with 14 bases in between. There are 15 residues in the CDR3. Looked up from germline, CDR1 is MDHEN and CDR2 is SYDVKM. The entire variable domain, with the rest obtained from reference TRBV28 and TRBJ1-1, is as follows: DVKVTQSSRYLVKRTGEKVFLECVQDMDHENMFWYRQDPGLGLRLIYFSYDVKMKEKGDIPEGYSVSREKKERFSLILESASTNQTSMYLCASSLVPQSGTEAFFGQGTRLTVV.

The J gene is TRBJ1-2, the V gene TRBV29-1; D gene unclear. Trimming took off 6 bases at V and 8 bases at J, with 13 bases between the two ends. In germline, CDR1 is SQVTM, CDR2 ANQGSEA. The CDR3 totals 11 residues. CDR3 sequence reads: CSVGISSGYTF. CDR3 in DNA: TGCAGCGTCGGGATCTCATCCGGCTACACCTTC.

The CDR3 here is CASNPWGQAFEAFF. In DNA form, the CDR3 reads TGTGCCAGCAACCCCTGGGGACAGGCCTTTGAAGCTTTCTTT. The V call is TRBV5-6, the J call TRBJ1-1; 8 bases match TRBD1. CDR3 length equals 14 residues. The ends lost 6 bases at V and 7 bases at J; junction bases unmatched: 11. Germline V gives CDR1 SGHDT, CDR2 YYEEEE.

The V and J genes are TRBV7-3 and TRBJ2-4; 9 bases align to TRBD1. Germline V gene sequence: CDR1 SGHTA, CDR2 FQGTGA. J was trimmed by 0 bases and V by 5 bases; bases with no gene match: 2. The CDR3 runs 15 residues. The CDR3 loop is CASSPGQGAKNIQYF. Here the CDR3 DNA reads TGTGCCAGCAGCCCGGGACAGGGAGCCAAAAACATTCAGTACTTC.

The J gene is TRBJ2-1, the V gene TRBV5-8; D gene unclear. V lost 1 base and J 9 bases, leaving 8 bases between the germline ends. This CDR3 has 12 amino acids. Germline V gene lookup returns CDR1 SGHTS and CDR2 YDEGEE. The CDR3 DNA sequence: TGTGCCAGCAGCTTGTTTCCGGGTGAGCAGTTCTTC. It encodes CASSLFPGEQFF.

The chain recombines TRBV21-1 with TRBJ1-1; TRBD1, the D gene given by the table, was not confirmed from the DNA. TRBV21-1 has pseudogene status. CDR3 length: 15 amino acids. The CDR3 DNA sequence: TGTGCCAGCAGCAAAGAACAGGGCAGGAACACTGAAGCTTTCTTT. Translation gives CASSKEQGRNTEAFF.

The chain has TRBV25-1 and TRBJ2-1, with 10 bases matching TRBD2. The CDR3 extends over 14 amino acids. V lost 7 bases, J lost 4 bases, and 4 bases stayed unmatched. Per germline, CDR1 MGHDK and CDR2 SYGVNS. CDR3 loop: CASIPAGGYNEQFF. DNA for the CDR3: TGTGCCAGCATACCAGCGGGGGGGTACAATGAGCAGTTCTTC.

The V and J genes are TRBV3-1 (or the pseudogene TRBV3-2) and TRBJ1-1, with D possibly being TRBD1 (6 bases). V was shortened by 1 base and J by 5 bases, with 14 bases between the two germline ends. This CDR3 region has 15 residues. In germline, CDR1 is LGHDT, CDR2 YNNKEL (reference sequence). CDR3 residues: CASSQGYTGITEAFF. In DNA, the CDR3 is TGTGCCAGCAGCCAAGGTTATACAGGGATAACTGAAGCTTTCTTT.

The genes are TRBV11-1 and TRBJ1-1; 7 positions match TRBD1. Germline CDR1 and CDR2: SGHAT and FQDESV (reference sequence). With V trimmed by 5 bases and J by 0 bases, 9 bases remained unmatched. The CDR3 totals 16 residues. The CDR3 nucleotides are TGTGCCAGCAGCCCGGACAGGCCGTCGATGAACACTGAAGCTTTCTTT. The encoded protein is CASSPDRPSMNTEAFF.

The rearrangement joins TRBV9 to TRBJ1-6, with a weak D call TRBD1 (6 bases). V was clipped by 0 bases and J by 8 bases, with 12 bases between them. The CDR3 totals 15 residues. Germline V gene data show CDR1 as SGDLS and CDR2 as YYNGEE. The DNA of the CDR3 is TGTGCCAGCAGCGTAGTTCCCGGGGGCGATTCACCCCTCCACTTT. This codes for CASSVVPGGDSPLHF. The variable domain in full, with the rest retrieved from reference TRBV9 and TRBJ1-6, is DSGVTQTPKHLITATGQRVTLRCSPRSGDLSVYWYQQSLDQGLQFLIQYYNGEERAKGNILERFSAQQFPDLHSELNLSSLELGDSALYFCASSVVPGGDSPLHFGNGTRLTVT.

V is TRBV28 and J is TRBJ1-1, with 7 positions matching TRBD1. With V trimmed by 6 bases and J by 5 bases, 15 bases remained unmatched. Germline CDR1 MDHEN, CDR2 SYDVKM. The CDR3 is made up of 16 amino acids. The CDR3 protein is CASSGKPTGDLTEAFF. Here the CDR3 DNA reads TGTGCCAGCAGCGGAAAACCTACAGGGGATCTAACTGAAGCTTTCTTT. Together with reference TRBV28 and TRBJ1-1, the CDR3 gives the full variable domain: DVKVTQSSRYLVKRTGEKVFLECVQDMDHENMFWYRQDPGLGLRLIYFSYDVKMKEKGDIPEGYSVSREKKERFSLILESASTNQTSMYLCASSGKPTGDLTEAFFGQGTRLTVV.

The chain is built from TRBV15 and TRBJ2-7; D is uncertain. This CDR3 contains 16 residues. Germline V gene data show CDR1 as LNHNV and CDR2 as YYDKDF (reference sequence). V lost 0 bases and J 3 bases, leaving 15 bases between the germline ends. The CDR3 coding sequence is TGTGCCACCAGCAGAGATTATACGGTAGGTGGCTACGAGCAGTACTTC. Translation gives CATSRDYTVGGYEQYF.

CDR3 DNA: TGTGCCAGCAGTGATTCACAGGGGGAATGGGATTCACCCCTCCACTTT. It specifies CASSDSQGEWDSPLHF. The chain is built from TRBV6-1 and TRBJ1-6; TRBD1 aligns across 8 bases. The CDR3 has 16 residues. In germline, CDR1 is MNHNS, CDR2 SASEGT. With 3 bases clipped from V and 8 bases from J, the junction kept 9 bases outside the gene matches.

The chain links TRBV11-2 to TRBJ2-2; maybe TRBD1 (6 bases). The CDR3 spans 15 residues. The germline V gene has CDR1 SGHAT and CDR2 FQNNGV. V was trimmed by 0 bases and J by 6 bases, leaving 11 bases between them. The CDR3 bases are TGTGCCAGCAGCTTAGATGGGCGACAGGCCGGGGAGCTGTTTTTT. Protein sequence: CASSLDGRQAGELFF.

CDR3: CASSLQRSNQPQHF. The CDR3 DNA reads as TGTGCCAGCAGCTTGCAGCGGAGCAATCAGCCCCAGCATTTT. J is TRBJ1-5 and V is TRBV5-5, with unresolved D. This CDR3 is built from 14 residues. V was cut by 1 base and J by 1 base, with 6 bases left in between. CDR1 and CDR2 from the germline V gene are SGHKS and YYEKEE (reference sequence). The full variable domain, with the rest looked up from reference TRBV5-5 and TRBJ1-5, is DAGVTQSPTHLIKTRGQQVTLRCSPISGHKSVSWYQQVLGQGPQFIFQYYEKEERGRGNFPDRFSARQFPNYSSELNVNALLLGDSALYLCASSLQRSNQPQHFGDGTRLSIL.